This T cell receptor beta chain appears in the sequencing data of a study of CD8 T cells in ankylosing spondylitis (TCRdb year 2017). Background for the entire study: T cell receptor beta repertoires were profiled in healthy donors and ankylosing spondylitis patients so that disease-linked TCR variants could be found. The whole study cohort included 108 healthy donors and some 27 ankylosing spondylitis patients. Samples of peripheral blood were taken, and for ankylosing spondylitis patients, synovial fluid was collected as well.

Instrument used: Illumina HiSeq 2500. TCR beta libraries were prepared by quantitative 5'-RACE with molecular barcodes. The published analysis was carried out like this. To identify disease-linked TCR variants, a new computational method was used, one built on a probabilistic model of VDJ rearrangement. TCRdb itself trimmed the public reads at Q25 with fastp, ran MiXCR and retained productive beta chains. When rows share a CDR3 protein, they turn into one entry using the most common DNA and genes. TCRdb's processing, not the study's, gives the V and J calls here. The sample has about 300,000 distinct CDR3 sequences on record, roughly 12% of them singletons. The ten most abundant clones make up about a tenth of the sample. This clonotype was seen ten or more times. Its antigen remains unidentified. Base qualities were left out, and no much larger clone turns up one base away. Reading from cysteine to phenylalanine, the CDR3 counts 13 amino acids. Only the CDR3 part of the read is kept: 39 bases, read in frame from the first base. V is trimmed back by 8 bases and J by 5 bases, and the junction contains 8 bases that no gene match accounts for.

What the authors observed across the whole study: Some motif variants had previously been reported in the synovial fluid and blood of reactive arthritis patients, which suggests shared mechanisms of disease initiation. The disease-linked clones showed a CD8+ phenotype and occurred at relatively low frequencies in peripheral blood. Significant enrichment of the disease-linked clones was reported in matched synovial fluid samples from ankylosing spondylitis patients. Blood from ankylosing spondylitis patients appeared to be characterized by a TCR beta motif composed of roughly 8 highly homologous amino acid variants.

The receptor comes from a female donor with ankylosing spondylitis or in good health (not recorded which). The sample consisted of blood, either unsorted or a sorted T cell fraction (not recorded which). Recombination joined TRBV12-3 or TRBV12-4 with TRBJ2-7; 8 bases in the middle match TRBD1. The CDR3 sequence is CASQTGERHEQYF. The bases are TGTGCCAGCCAGACAGGGGAAAGGCACGAGCAGTACTTC.